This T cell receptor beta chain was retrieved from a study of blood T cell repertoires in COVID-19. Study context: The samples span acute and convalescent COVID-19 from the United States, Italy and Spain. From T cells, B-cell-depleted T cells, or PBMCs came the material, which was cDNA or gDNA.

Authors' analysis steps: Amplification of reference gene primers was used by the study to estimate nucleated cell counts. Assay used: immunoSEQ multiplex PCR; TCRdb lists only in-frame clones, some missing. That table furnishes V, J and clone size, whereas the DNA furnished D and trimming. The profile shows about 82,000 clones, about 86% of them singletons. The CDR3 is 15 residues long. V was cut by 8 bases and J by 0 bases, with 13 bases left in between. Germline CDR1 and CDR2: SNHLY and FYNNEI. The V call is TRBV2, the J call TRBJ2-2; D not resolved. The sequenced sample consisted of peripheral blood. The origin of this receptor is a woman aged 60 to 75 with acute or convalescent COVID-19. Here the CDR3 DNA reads TGTGCCAGCCACTTGCAACTCTCGAACACCGGGGAGCTGTTTTTT. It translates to CASHLQLSNTGELFF. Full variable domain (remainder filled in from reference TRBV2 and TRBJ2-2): EPEVTQTPSHQVTQMGQEVILRCVPISNHLYFYWYRQILGQKVEFLVSFYNNEISEKSEIFDDQFSVERPDGSNFTLKIRSTKLEDSAMYFCASHLQLSNTGELFFGEGSRLTVL.